The rows below give T cell receptor beta chains drawn from one sample of a study of blood T cell repertoires in COVID-19. Some clones are missing from TCRdb's copy, which holds only in-frame ones; the method was immunoSEQ multiplex PCR. The sample contains about 370,000 clones, about 89% of which appear only once. Sequencing was performed on peripheral blood. The receptor set was obtained from a woman in her twenties or thirties with COVID-19, enrolled during active disease. The CDR3 runs from the conserved cysteine through the conserved F or W. The D gene is left open where the match is weak. For some rows the clone size is stated as once, few or many, or as a class when expanded; others skip it.

CDR3 DNA: TGTGCCAGCAGCCCCCCCAGAACCGGGGAGCTGTTTTTT
CDR3 protein: CASSPPRTGELFF
J gene: TRBJ2-2
clone size: -
V gene: TRBV9
D gene: -

CDR3 DNA: TGTGCCAGCAGCCAAGAGGCCCCATCAGGGAGGTGCACAGATACGCAGTATTTT
CDR3 protein: CASSQEAPSGRCTDTQYF
J gene: TRBJ2-3
clone size: -
V gene: TRBV3-1/TRBV3-2
D gene: -

CDR3 DNA: TGTGCCAGCAGCCACCGGCAGAGGGAGACCCAGTACTTC
CDR3 protein: CASSHRQRETQYF
J gene: TRBJ2-5
clone size: -
V gene: TRBV7-9
D gene: -

CDR3 DNA: TGCGCCAGCAGGGACAGCTCCACAGATACGCAGTATTTT
CDR3 protein: CASRDSSTDTQYF
J gene: TRBJ2-3
clone size: -
V gene: TRBV10-1
D gene: -

CDR3 DNA: TGTGCCAGCAGTCCCCTCTCTACAGGGATGTTAAACACTGAAGCTTTCTTT
CDR3 protein: CASSPLSTGMLNTEAFF
J gene: TRBJ1-1
clone size: -
V gene: TRBV6-2/TRBV6-3
D gene: -

CDR3 DNA: TGCGCCAGCAGCTTGGTCGGACTCCTTCAAGAGACCCAGTACTTC
CDR3 protein: CASSLVGLLQETQYF
J gene: TRBJ2-5
clone size: -
V gene: TRBV5-1
D gene: -

CDR3 DNA: TGTGCCAGCAGCGTACAGGGCCATGGCTACACCTTC
CDR3 protein: CASSVQGHGYTF
J gene: TRBJ1-2
clone size: -
V gene: TRBV9
D gene: -

CDR3 DNA: TGTGCCAGCAGCTTAATACGGGAGAGTCGGCGTGAGCAGTTCTTC
CDR3 protein: CASSLIRESRREQFF
J gene: TRBJ2-1
clone size: -
V gene: TRBV7-9
D gene: -

CDR3 DNA: TGTGCCAGCAGTTCTGACAGGGGGATGCGCAATCAGCCCCAGCATTTT
CDR3 protein: CASSSDRGMRNQPQHF
J gene: TRBJ1-5
clone size: few
V gene: TRBV6-2/TRBV6-3
D gene: TRBD1

CDR3 DNA: TGCGCCAGCAGCAGGACAGGGGGTAGCACTGAAGCTTTCTTT
CDR3 protein: CASSRTGGSTEAFF
J gene: TRBJ1-1
clone size: -
V gene: TRBV5-1
D gene: TRBD1

CDR3 DNA: TGTGCCAGCAGCGCCCCAGGGCCCCAGAGCTCCTACAATGAGCAGTTCTTC
CDR3 protein: CASSAPGPQSSYNEQFF
J gene: TRBJ2-1
clone size: -
V gene: TRBV7-8
D gene: -

CDR3 DNA: TGCGCCAGCAGTGAGGGCAGGGGAAATTCACCCCTCCACTTT
CDR3 protein: CASSEGRGNSPLHF
J gene: TRBJ1-6
clone size: -
V gene: TRBV10-1
D gene: -

CDR3 DNA: TGTGCCAGCATGGAACAGACAGGCGACGAGCAGTACTTC
CDR3 protein: CASMEQTGDEQYF
J gene: TRBJ2-7
clone size: -
V gene: TRBV6-5
D gene: -

CDR3 DNA: TGTGCCAGCAGGTCAACGGGGGGGACTGAAGCTTTCTTT
CDR3 protein: CASRSTGGTEAFF
J gene: TRBJ1-1
clone size: few
V gene: TRBV11-2
D gene: -

CDR3 DNA: TGTGCCATCAGACAGGGAAACACTGAAGCTTTCTTT
CDR3 protein: CAIRQGNTEAFF
J gene: TRBJ1-1
clone size: -
V gene: TRBV10-3
D gene: -

CDR3 DNA: TGTGCCAGCTCACAAACAGGCTACAATGAGCAGTTCTTC
CDR3 protein: CASSQTGYNEQFF
J gene: TRBJ2-1
clone size: -
V gene: TRBV18
D gene: -